Listed below are T cell receptor beta chains from one sample, sequenced in a study of T cell repertoires in cytomegalovirus infection. Antigens of these TCRs are unknown. TCRdb itself ran the reads through MiXCR, one entry per CDR3 protein. The sample includes 750,000 to 900,000 distinct CDR3 sequences, just under 30% seen only once; the top ten take around 13%. Sequences were derived from cultured CD8+ T cells from PBMCs, sampled from culture after CMV antigen stimulation. These receptors were obtained from a human donor in good health (CMV status not recorded). Some clones in this sample may be carry-over from other donors' samples. Both conserved end residues are part of each CDR3. The D gene is left open where the match is weak. Clone sizes are given selectively: once, few, many, or a class where the clone is expanded.

>.|TRBV7-9|.|TRBJ2-3
CASRPTDKSTDTQYF
TGTGCCAGCAGGCCGACGGACAAGTCGACAGATACGCAGTATTTT
>.|TRBV27|TRBD2|TRBJ2-2
CASSQRGGLTGELFF
TGTGCCAGCAGCCAACGGGGGGGCCTCACCGGGGAGCTGTTTTTT
>few|TRBV19|.|TRBJ2-1
CASSPSKGAERVF
TGTGCCAGTAGTCCCTCGAAGGGCGCTGAGCGGGTCTTC
>.|TRBV20-1|TRBD2|TRBJ2-7
CSARDPGGAYEQYF
TGCAGTGCTAGAGATCCCGGGGGGGCCTACGAGCAGTACTTC
>.|TRBV7-9|.|TRBJ1-2
CASSLDRGTYGYTF
TGTGCCAGCAGCTTAGATCGGGGCACCTATGGCTACACCTTC
>many|TRBV6-1|TRBD1|TRBJ2-1
CASSVSWTGEINEQFF
TGTGCCAGCAGTGTTTCATGGACAGGGGAGATCAATGAGCAGTTCTTC
>.|TRBV7-9|TRBD1|TRBJ1-6
CASRTSGGPLHF
TGTGCCAGCAGGACCTCAGGGGGACCCCTCCACTTT
>.|TRBV5-6|.|TRBJ1-5
CASSLAGLEVGQPQHF
TGTGCCAGCAGCTTGGCTGGCCTGGAAGTCGGCCAGCCCCAGCATTTT
>.|TRBV7-9|TRBD1|TRBJ2-2
CASSRRQGFIGELFF
TGTGCCAGCAGCCGGAGACAGGGCTTCATCGGGGAGCTGTTTTTT
>.|TRBV6-1|.|TRBJ2-5
CASSPLDAQIQETQYF
TGTGCCAGCAGTCCGCTCGATGCTCAGATACAAGAGACCCAGTACTTC
>few|TRBV27|.|TRBJ2-1
CASSPETPYNEQFF
TGTGCCAGCAGTCCGGAGACGCCCTACAATGAGCAGTTCTTC
>few|TRBV12-3/TRBV12-4|TRBD1|TRBJ2-7
CASSSGTDFYEQYF
TGTGCCAGCAGTTCCGGGACAGACTTCTACGAGCAGTACTTC
>.|TRBV10-3|TRBD1|TRBJ1-2
CATRGIHGYTF
TGTGCCACCAGGGGGATCCATGGCTACACCTTC
>few|TRBV5-1|.|TRBJ2-1
CASSLGQLGTRYNEQFF
TGCGCCAGCAGCTTGGGCCAGCTGGGGACGAGATACAATGAGCAGTTCTTC
>few|TRBV12-3/TRBV12-4|.|TRBJ2-7
CASSSGDKQYF
TGTGCCAGCTCCTCGGGCGACAAGCAGTACTTC
>few|TRBV27|.|TRBJ2-7
CASSLRFSLGGVTYEQYF
TGTGCCAGCAGTTTACGCTTTTCCCTGGGAGGCGTCACCTACGAGCAGTACTTC
>few|TRBV2|.|TRBJ2-5
CASSEPQRAGETQYF
TGTGCCAGCAGTGAACCCCAGCGGGCGGGGGAGACCCAGTACTTC
>.|TRBV15|TRBD1|TRBJ1-5
CATSPRTGFQPQHF
TGTGCCACCAGCCCCCGGACAGGGTTCCAGCCCCAGCATTTT
>.|TRBV27|TRBD1|TRBJ1-5
CASRRTGELDNQPQHF
TGTGCCAGCAGACGGACAGGGGAATTGGACAATCAGCCCCAGCATTTT
>.|TRBV27|.|TRBJ2-4
CASSLSPANIQYF
TGTGCCAGCAGCCTGTCTCCTGCCAACATTCAGTACTTC
>.|TRBV10-3|TRBD1|TRBJ2-2
CATLNDRGPPGELFF
TGTGCCACGCTAAATGACAGGGGGCCCCCCGGGGAGCTGTTTTTT
>few|TRBV6-2/TRBV6-3|TRBD1|TRBJ1-5
CASSYTRDRVIVGSNQPQHF
TGTGCCAGCAGTTACACCCGGGACAGGGTGATAGTCGGGAGCAATCAGCCCCAGCATTTT